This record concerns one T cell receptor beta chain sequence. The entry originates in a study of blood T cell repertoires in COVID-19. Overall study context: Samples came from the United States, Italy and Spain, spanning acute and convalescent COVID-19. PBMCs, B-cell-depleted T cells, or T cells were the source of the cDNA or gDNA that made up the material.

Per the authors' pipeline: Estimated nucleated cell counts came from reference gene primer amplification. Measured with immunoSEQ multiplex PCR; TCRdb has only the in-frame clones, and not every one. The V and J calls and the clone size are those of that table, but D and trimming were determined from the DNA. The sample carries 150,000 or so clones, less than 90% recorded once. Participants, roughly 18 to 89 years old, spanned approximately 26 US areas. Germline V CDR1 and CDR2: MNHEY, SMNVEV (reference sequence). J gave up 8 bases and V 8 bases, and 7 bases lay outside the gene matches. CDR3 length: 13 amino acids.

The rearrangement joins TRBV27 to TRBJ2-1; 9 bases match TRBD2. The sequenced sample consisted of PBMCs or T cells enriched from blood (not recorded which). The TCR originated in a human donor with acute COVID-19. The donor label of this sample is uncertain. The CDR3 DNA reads TGTGCCAGCCGGCGGGGGGGCCTACATGAGCAGTTCTTC. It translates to CASRRGGLHEQFF.